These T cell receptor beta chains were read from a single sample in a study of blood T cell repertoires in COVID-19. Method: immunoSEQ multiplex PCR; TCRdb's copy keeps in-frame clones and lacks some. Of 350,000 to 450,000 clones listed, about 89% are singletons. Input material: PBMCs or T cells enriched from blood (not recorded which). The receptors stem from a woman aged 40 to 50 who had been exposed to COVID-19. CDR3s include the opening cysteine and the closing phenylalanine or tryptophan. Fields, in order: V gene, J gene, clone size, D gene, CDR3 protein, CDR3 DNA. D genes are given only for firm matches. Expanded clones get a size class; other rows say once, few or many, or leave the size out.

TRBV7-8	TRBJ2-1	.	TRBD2	CASSSLAGGSNEQFF	TGTGCCAGCAGCTCACTAGCGGGAGGCTCCAATGAGCAGTTCTTC
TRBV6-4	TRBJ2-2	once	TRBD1	CASSYRGTGELFF	TGTGCCAGCTCCTACAGGGGCACCGGGGAGCTGTTTTTT
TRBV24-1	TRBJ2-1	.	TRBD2	CATRSSGTSRSGEQFF	TGTGCCACCAGATCCTCGGGGACTAGTCGTTCGGGTGAGCAGTTCTTC
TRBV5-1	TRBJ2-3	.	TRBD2	CASMLTRETTDTQYF	TGCGCCAGCATGTTGACGCGGGAGACCACAGATACGCAGTATTTT
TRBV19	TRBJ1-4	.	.	CASRAGPNLEDIGKLFF	TGTGCCAGTAGGGCAGGGCCGAATTTAGAAGACATCGGAAAACTGTTTTTT
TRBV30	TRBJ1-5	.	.	CAWSRGSNQPQHF	TGTGCCTGGTCCAGGGGTAGCAATCAGCCCCAGCATTTT
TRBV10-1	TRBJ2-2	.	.	CASSPPPSANTGELFF	TGCGCCAGCAGTCCGCCACCATCGGCGAACACCGGGGAGCTGTTTTTT
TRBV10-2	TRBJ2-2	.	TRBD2	CASSTGTSGTLGELFF	TGCGCCAGCAGCACCGGGACTAGCGGGACCTTGGGGGAGCTGTTTTTT
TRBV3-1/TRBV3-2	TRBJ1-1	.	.	CASSQMGGLGTEAFF	TGTGCCAGCAGCCAAATGGGCGGGTTGGGCACTGAAGCTTTCTTT
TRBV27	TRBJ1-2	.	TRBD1	CASSPDRGTAGYTF	TGTGCCAGCAGTCCGGACAGGGGGACCGCTGGCTACACCTTC
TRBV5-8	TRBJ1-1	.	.	CASSLWQGPTEAFF	TGTGCCAGCAGCTTGTGGCAGGGGCCCACTGAAGCTTTCTTT
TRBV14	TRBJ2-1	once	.	CASSQGYGTSYNEQFF	TGTGCCAGCAGCCAAGGGTACGGGACATCCTACAATGAGCAGTTCTTC
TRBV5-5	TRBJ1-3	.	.	CASSLVGPGNTIYF	TGTGCCAGCAGCTTGGTGGGGCCTGGAAACACCATATATTTT
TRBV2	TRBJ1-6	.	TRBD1	CASSKGQASHSPLHF	TGTGCCAGCAGTAAAGGACAGGCAAGTCATTCACCCCTCCACTTT
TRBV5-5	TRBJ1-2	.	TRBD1	CASSRGQGRTLDGYTF	TGTGCCAGCAGCAGGGGGCAGGGAAGGACTCTGGATGGCTACACCTTC
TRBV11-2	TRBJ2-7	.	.	CASSLAPSENYEQYF	TGTGCCAGCAGCTTAGCTCCTAGCGAGAACTACGAGCAGTACTTC
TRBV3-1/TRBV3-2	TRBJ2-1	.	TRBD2	CASSPRGSGRDEQFF	TGTGCCAGCAGCCCCCGGGGGAGCGGGAGAGATGAGCAGTTCTTC
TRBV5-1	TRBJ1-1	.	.	CASSLAVGGDTEAFF	TGCGCCAGCAGCTTGGCCGTCGGGGGAGACACTGAAGCTTTCTTT
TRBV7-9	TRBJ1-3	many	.	CASSLVGGPGNTIYF	TGTGCCAGCAGCTTAGTCGGGGGACCGGGAAACACCATATATTTT
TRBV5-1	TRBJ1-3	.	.	CASSFGQSGNTIYF	TGCGCCAGCAGCTTCGGACAGTCTGGAAACACCATATATTTT
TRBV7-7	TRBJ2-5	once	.	CASSPTGLETQYF	TGTGCTAGCAGCCCTACAGGGTTAGAGACCCAGTACTTC
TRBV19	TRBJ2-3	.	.	CASRRQGLSTDTQYF	TGTGCCAGTAGACGTCAGGGCCTCTCCACAGATACGCAGTATTTT
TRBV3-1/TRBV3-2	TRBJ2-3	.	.	CASSQVHVPPADTQYF	TGTGCCAGCAGCCAAGTTCACGTTCCCCCGGCAGATACGCAGTATTTT
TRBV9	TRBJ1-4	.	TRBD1	CASSKTGVNEKLFF	TGTGCCAGCAGCAAGACAGGGGTTAATGAAAAACTGTTTTTT
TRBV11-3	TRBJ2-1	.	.	CASSLSSDEQFF	TGTGCCAGCAGCTTGTCTAGCGATGAGCAGTTCTTC
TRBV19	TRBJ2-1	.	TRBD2	CACRGELAYNEQFF	TGTGCCTGCCGGGGGGAGCTCGCCTACAATGAGCAGTTCTTC
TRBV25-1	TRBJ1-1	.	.	CASSDALGGEAFF	TGTGCCAGCAGTGACGCACTCGGGGGGGAAGCTTTCTTT
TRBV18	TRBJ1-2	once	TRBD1	CASSPLKGGSYGYTF	TGTGCCAGCTCACCACTTAAAGGGGGCAGCTATGGCTACACCTTC
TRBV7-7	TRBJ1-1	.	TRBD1	CASSSGTGGEAFF	TGTGCTAGCAGCTCCGGGACAGGGGGTGAAGCTTTCTTT
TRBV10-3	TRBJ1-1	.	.	CAIQETGNTEAFF	TGTGCCATTCAGGAAACAGGGAACACTGAAGCTTTCTTT
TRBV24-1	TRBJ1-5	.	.	CATSGDTLNQPQHF	TGTGCCACCAGTGGAGACACCCTCAATCAGCCCCAGCATTTT
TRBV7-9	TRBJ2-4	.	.	CASSFSLGDMGIQYF	TGTGCCAGCAGCTTCTCCCTCGGGGACATGGGCATTCAGTACTTC
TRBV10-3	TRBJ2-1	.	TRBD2	CAISAGGSYNEQFF	TGTGCCATCAGTGCGGGGGGGTCCTACAATGAGCAGTTCTTC
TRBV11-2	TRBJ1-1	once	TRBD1	CASSLGQGLNTEAFF	TGTGCCAGCAGCCTCGGACAGGGTCTGAACACTGAAGCTTTCTTT
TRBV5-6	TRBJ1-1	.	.	CASSPAGTRNTEAFF	TGTGCCAGCAGCCCAGCAGGGACTAGGAACACTGAAGCTTTCTTT
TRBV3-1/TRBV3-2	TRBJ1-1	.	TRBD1	CASSPRGLNTEAFF	TGTGCCAGCAGCCCCAGGGGGCTGAACACTGAAGCTTTCTTT
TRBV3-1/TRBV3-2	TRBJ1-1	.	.	CASTPRDRTNTEAFF	TGTGCCAGCACCCCTCGTGACAGGACGAACACTGAAGCTTTCTTT
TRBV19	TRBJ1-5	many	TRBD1	CASRAQGARGNQPQHF	TGTGCCAGTAGGGCACAGGGGGCGCGGGGCAATCAGCCCCAGCATTTT
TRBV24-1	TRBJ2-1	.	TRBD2	CATGEGANEQFF	TGTGCCACCGGGGAGGGTGCCAATGAGCAGTTCTTC
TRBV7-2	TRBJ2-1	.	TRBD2	CASSLAGLAGGKVF	TGTGCCAGCAGCTTAGCTGGACTAGCGGGAGGTAAGGTCTTC
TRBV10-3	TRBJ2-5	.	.	CAISTGQGGQETQYF	TGTGCCATCAGTACCGGACAGGGAGGGCAAGAGACCCAGTACTTC
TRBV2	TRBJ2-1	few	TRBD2	CASSPGLAASYNEQFF	TGTGCCAGCAGCCCGGGACTAGCGGCATCTTACAATGAGCAGTTCTTC
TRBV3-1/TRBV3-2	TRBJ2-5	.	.	CASSQSQPGPRGSETQYF	TGTGCCAGCAGCCAATCTCAACCCGGGCCGCGGGGCAGCGAGACCCAGTACTTC
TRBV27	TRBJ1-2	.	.	CASSFGREDLRYGYTF	TGTGCCAGCAGTTTCGGAAGGGAGGACCTTCGTTATGGCTACACCTTC
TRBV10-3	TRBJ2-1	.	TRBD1	CAISARQGYEQFF	TGTGCCATCAGTGCGCGACAGGGATATGAGCAGTTCTTC